The sequence of this TCR beta chain was determined in a study of neoadjuvant anti-PD-1 for oral cavity cancer. This CDR3 is built from 16 residues. The V gene lost 0 bases and the J gene lost 5 bases, with 17 bases spanning the gap. Germline V lookup: CDR1 SGHRS, CDR2 YFSETQ. A note on this clone: As yet, its antigen is unknown.

Findings and caveats of the study: Higher pretreatment Treg/Th17 ratios tracked higher pretreatment blood clonality.

The repertoire was sequenced with immunoSEQ multiplex PCR; TCRdb's copy has only in-frame clones and lacks some. This table holds under 85,000 clones, about 80% found once. The V gene is TRBV5-1, the J gene TRBJ2-5; possibly TRBD2 for D (5 bases). The sample in question was PBMCs, obtained before nivolumab (anti-PD-1) treatment. The clonotype was recovered from a person between 40 and 79 years old with oral cavity squamous cell carcinoma. As DNA, the CDR3 is TGCGCCAGCAGCTTGGCTCCAGCGGACTCCAGGGAGACCCAGTACTTC. Translation gives CASSLAPADSRETQYF.